The 8 T cell receptor beta chains below were found in one sample sequenced in a study of lymphopenia after photon versus proton radiotherapy. Sequencing used immunoSEQ multiplex PCR; TCRdb keeps in-frame clones, though not all of them. The table shows about 7,000 clones, with roughly 91% occurring only once. This specimen consisted of peripheral blood, obtained from a patient treated with photon-based radiotherapy. The receptors shown here come from a man between 60 and 75 years old with cholangiocarcinoma.

The gene calls are TRBV28 and TRBJ1-5; 8 bases align to TRBD1. Germline CDR1 and CDR2: MDHEN and SYDVKM. V lost 4 bases and J lost 1; bases outside the gene matches: 6. The CDR3 loop spans 16 amino acids. In DNA, the CDR3 is TGTGCCAGCAGTTCTACCCACAGGGGGAGCAATCAGCCCCAGCATTTT. Its protein product is CASSSTHRGSNQPQHF.

This chain joins TRBV6-6 and TRBJ1-5; no reliable D call. V dropped 0 bases and J dropped 6 bases, with 15 bases sitting between them. CDR3 length: 16 residues. In germline, CDR1 is MNHNY, CDR2 SVGAGI (reference sequence). The CDR3 loop reads CASSYSAVEVAQPQHF. The CDR3 nucleotides are TGTGCCAGCAGTTACTCGGCGGTTGAGGTTGCTCAGCCCCAGCATTTT.

The V and J genes are TRBV7-2 and TRBJ2-1, with D tentatively TRBD1 (6 bases). The germline V gene encodes CDR1 SGHTA and CDR2 FQGNSA. V lost 1 base and J 7 bases, leaving 11 bases between the germline ends. This CDR3 spans 14 amino acids. The CDR3 loop reads CASSLGGPQNEQFF. CDR3 nucleotides: TGTGCCAGCAGCTTAGGGGGGCCTCAGAATGAGCAGTTCTTC. Drawing the rest from reference TRBV7-2 and TRBJ2-1, the complete variable domain is GAGVSQSPSNKVTEKGKDVELRCDPISGHTALYWYRQSLGQGLEFLIYFQGNSAPDKSGLPSDRFSAERTGGSVSTLTIQRTQQEDSAVYLCASSLGGPQNEQFFGPGTRLTVL.

The chain is built from TRBV6-5 and TRBJ1-5; maybe TRBD1 (5 bases). Trimming pared 4 bases from V and 6 bases from J, leaving 13 bases between. The CDR3 runs to 14 residues. The V gene's germline CDR1 is MNHEY and CDR2 SVGAGI. Here the CDR3 DNA reads TGTGCCAGCAGTTTGCAGGGACCGGGTCAGCCCCAGCATTTT. Translated: CASSLQGPGQPQHF.

This clone was seen just once. The chain joins TRBV11-3 to TRBJ2-1; D is tentatively TRBD1 or TRBD2 (6 bases each). CDR1 and CDR2 (germline): SGHNT, YENEEA. Trimming took off 0 bases at V and 2 bases at J, with 11 bases between the two ends. The CDR3 has 16 amino acids. This chain's CDR3 is CASSLESGGAYNEQFF. The CDR3 bases are TGTGCCAGCAGCTTAGAGTCCGGGGGCGCCTACAATGAGCAGTTCTTC.

The V gene is TRBV28, the J gene TRBJ2-2; TRBD2 agrees at 8 bases. Germline V gene sequence: CDR1 MDHEN, CDR2 SYDVKM. Unmatched junction bases numbered 6, after V lost 5 bases and J lost 4 bases. This CDR3 spans 15 amino acids. Here the CDR3 DNA reads TGTGCCAGCAGTGGGCGGGGGGTAGGCACCGGGGAGCTGTTTTTT. Translation: CASSGRGVGTGELFF.

This clone has only one observation. The same CDR3 arises from other DNA sequences in this sample as well. The chain joins TRBV7-2 to TRBJ2-7, with D perhaps matching TRBD2 (5 bases). CDR3 length: 14 amino acids. Germline V CDR1 and CDR2: SGHTA, FQGNSA. V lost 3 bases, J lost 3 bases, and 12 bases lay in between. CDR3: CASSFRTSGYEQYF. In nucleotides, the CDR3 is TGTGCCAGCAGCTTCCGTACTAGTGGCTACGAGCAGTACTTC.

This sequence joins TRBV19 and TRBJ2-4; D is ambiguous. The CDR3 is 15 amino acids. V shed 6 bases and J shed 1 base, with 13 bases lying between them. Germline V lookup: CDR1 LNHDA, CDR2 SQIVND (reference sequence). CDR3 loop: CASSKDPGAKNIQYF. CDR3 DNA sequence: TGTGCCAGTAGCAAAGACCCTGGGGCCAAAAACATTCAGTACTTC.